The clone carrying this TCR beta chain was counted ten times or more. Its specificity is not known. The data are from a study of prognosis after radiotherapy for stage I lung cancer. Study-level findings and limits: As reported, TRBV and TRBJ gene usage differed between patients who had metastases and those who did not. Reduced Shannon entropy following stereotactic body radiation therapy was recorded in patients who developed distant metastases.

The genomic DNA TCR beta CDR3 region underwent two rounds of multiplex PCR. Round one of PCR was performed, and it used primers specific to each TRBV and TRBJ gene. TCRdb re-analysed the multiplex PCR reads in MiXCR, keeping a single row per CDR3 protein. The sample carries approximately 41,000 distinct CDR3 sequences, approximately 24% recorded once. Peripheral blood samples of roughly 6 milliliters were drawn at each of two time points. The CDR3 runs 12 residues. Trimming took 6 bases from V and 8 from J, leaving 11 bases between them. This chain joins TRBV12-3 or TRBV12-4 and TRBJ2-1; D ambiguous. This clonotype was sampled from a donor aged 50 or older with non-small cell lung cancer. This specimen consisted of PBMCs, obtained before or after stereotactic body radiation therapy (not recorded which). CDR3 nucleotide sequence: TGTGCCAGCAGGTTGGTTAAGGATGAGCAGTTCTTC. Amino acids: CASRLVKDEQFF.